This T cell receptor (beta chain) was captured by sequencing in a study of shared clonotypes between healthy human individuals. Whole-study results and caveats: There were few donors, and this limited the genetic and exposure-history diversity represented.

On this clone itself: What it recognizes is unknown.

The deep-level immunoSEQ assay was used. DNA at around 210 ng, tens of thousands of T cell genomes, went into sorted-subset replicate PCRs. Sequenced by immunoSEQ multiplex PCR; TCRdb stores in-frame clones only, minus some. The table includes hundreds of thousands of clones, 85% to 95% detected once. Terminally differentiated effector memory CD45RA+ cells were excluded from the naive CD8 cells, which were CD45RO-negative and positively selected for CCR7. The sample comprised naive CD8+ T cells sorted from blood. The receptor was derived from a man between 25 and 39 years old in good health.

CDR3 coding DNA: TGTGCCAGCAGCTTCAGGACAGGGGGCTCTTATTTCAATCAGCCCCAGCATTTT. Amino acids: CASSFRTGGSYFNQPQHF. The chain uses TRBV12-1 and TRBJ1-5; TRBD1 is the table's D call, not checked against the DNA. TRBV12-1 is designated a pseudogene. The CDR3 has 18 residues.